A single sample is the source of the 23 T cell receptor beta chains below, sequenced in a study of post-analysis software for immune sequencing data. Libraries were made from TCR beta cDNA, and they carried unique molecular identifiers. TCRdb itself ran the PCR reads through MiXCR, one entry per CDR3 protein. The data hold approximately 250,000 distinct CDR3 sequences, with approximately 34% observed a single time. The antigens these receptors bind are not known. Study outcomes and limitations: Five or six TRBV segments, TRBV5-6, TRBV5-1 and TRBV20-1 among them, were found more frequent in patients than controls.

Sequencing was carried out using blood. The receptors originated from a girl aged 5-17 years with multiple sclerosis.

This clonotype was observed many times. The chain has TRBV12-3 or TRBV12-4 and TRBJ2-1; the match to TRBD2 covers 10 bases. With 6 bases clipped from V and 8 bases from J, the junction kept 13 bases outside the gene matches. This CDR3 is 16 amino acids long. The CDR3: CASSRRLAGVRHEQFF. DNA of the CDR3: TGTGCCAGCAGCCGGAGACTAGCGGGCGTCCGCCATGAGCAGTTCTTC.

With respect to this clonotype: A much larger clone lies one base from this, so it may be a read error. The rearrangement links TRBV20-1 to TRBJ2-5, with D possibly matching TRBD2 (5 bases). Germline V gene data show CDR1 as DFQATT and CDR2 as SNEGSKA (reference sequence). The CDR3 length is 11 residues. DNA of the CDR3: TGCAGGGAAGCGGTGGGGGAGACCCAGTACTTC. Protein sequence: CREAVGETQYF.

This clonotype was counted at least ten times. This sequence joins TRBV3-1 and TRBJ2-5; 8 positions match TRBD2. The CDR3 runs 19 residues. Germline V lookup: CDR1 LGHDT, CDR2 YNNKEL (reference sequence). J lost 6 bases, V lost 0 bases, and 18 bases had no gene match. The CDR3 nucleotides are TGTGCCAGCAGCCAAGATTACGGCGGACTAGCTTCTAAAGAGAAGACCCAGTACTTC. Amino acids: CASSQDYGGLASKEKTQYF.

This clonotype showed up many times. The gene calls are TRBV20-1 and TRBJ2-5, with 7 positions matching TRBD2. The CDR3 has 12 residues. Germline V gives CDR1 DFQATT, CDR2 SNEGSKA (reference sequence). Unmatched junction bases numbered 4, after V lost 7 bases and J lost 2 bases. Here the CDR3 reads CSGKRGQETQYF. The CDR3 DNA reads as TGCAGTGGGAAGCGGGGACAAGAGACCCAGTACTTC.

This clonotype was counted many times. The CDR3 reads CASSPGMRGETQYF. The CDR3 bases are TGTGCCAGCAGCCCCGGAATGCGCGGGGAGACCCAGTACTTC. The chain couples TRBV7-9 to TRBJ2-5; D possibly corresponds to TRBD2 (5 bases). The CDR3 runs to 14 residues. Trimming stripped 5 bases from V and 5 bases from J, with 15 bases between. CDR1 and CDR2 (germline): SEHNR, FQNEAQ (reference sequence).

The chain recombines TRBV7-9 with TRBJ2-1; 10 bases match TRBD2. The CDR3 consists of 15 residues. CDR1 is SEHNR, CDR2 FQNEAQ, per germline (reference sequence). V shed 5 bases and J 6 bases; nucleotides not matched to a gene: 7. In DNA form, the CDR3 reads TGTGCCAGCAGCCGAGCAGCGGGAGGGCCCAATGAGCAGTTCTTC. Encoded protein: CASSRAAGGPNEQFF. Drawing the rest from reference TRBV7-9 and TRBJ2-1, the complete variable domain is DTGVSQNPRHKITKRGQNVTFRCDPISEHNRLYWYRQTLGQGPEFLTYFQNEAQLEKSRLLSDRFSAERPKGSFSTLEIQRTEQGDSAMYLCASSRAAGGPNEQFFGPGTRLTVL.

In this sample, this clonotype turned up many times. The chain has TRBV20-1 and TRBJ2-4; TRBD2 aligns across 12 bases. Germline V gives CDR1 DFQATT, CDR2 SNEGSKA (reference sequence). V was pared by 2 bases and J by 0 bases, with 14 bases of the junction left unmatched. CDR3 length equals 20 residues. The CDR3 loop is CSARRRLAGAPPQAKNIQYF. As DNA, the CDR3 is TGCAGTGCTAGACGGAGACTAGCGGGAGCGCCCCCCCAAGCCAAAAACATTCAGTACTTC.

The sample holds a few counts of this clonotype. A much larger clone is a single base away; this may be a read error. V and J are TRBV29-1 and TRBJ2-3, with 7 bases fitting TRBD2. Germline-derived CDR1 and CDR2 are SQVTM and ANQGSEA. The CDR3 covers 13 residues. CDR3 bases: TGCGGCGTTAAGCGGGGACTCACAGATACGCAGTATTTT. This gives the protein CGVKRGLTDTQYF.

In DNA, the CDR3 is TGCGCCAGCAGCCACCGATCCGGGACAGGGTTCAATGAGCAGTTCTTC. Protein: CASSHRSGTGFNEQFF. V is TRBV4-1 and J is TRBJ2-1, with 9 bases that match TRBD1. Germline-derived CDR1 and CDR2 are MGHRA and YSYEKL. The CDR3 sequence is 16 residues long. With V trimmed by 3 bases and J by 6 bases, 9 bases remained unmatched.

J is TRBJ1-1 and V is TRBV20-1, with D possibly being TRBD1 (5 bases). V was shortened by 5 bases and J by 1 base, with 14 bases between the two germline ends. CDR1 DFQATT and CDR2 SNEGSKA come from the germline V gene (reference sequence). The CDR3 length is 14 residues. This CDR3 is CSAGSGHTNTEAFF. CDR3 coding DNA: TGCAGTGCTGGATCAGGGCACACGAACACTGAAGCTTTCTTT.

This clonotype was recorded at least ten times. This sequence joins TRBV6-1 and TRBJ1-2, with 12 bases matching TRBD1. This CDR3 region has 17 residues. V was pared by 2 bases and J by 4 bases, with 8 bases of the junction left unmatched. In germline, CDR1 is MNHNS, CDR2 SASEGT. This CDR3 reads CASSELAPGQGAYGYTF. Written as DNA, the CDR3 is TGTGCCAGCAGTGAATTGGCCCCGGGACAGGGGGCCTATGGCTACACCTTC.

The chain carries TRBV7-2 and TRBJ1-1, with D unclear. CDR3 length: 12 amino acids. Germline V gives CDR1 SGHTA, CDR2 FQGNSA. The V and J ends lost 1 base and 9 bases respectively, with 9 bases between them. Here the CDR3 reads CASSLVAGKAFF. The CDR3 nucleotides read TGTGCCAGCAGCTTAGTTGCGGGCAAAGCTTTCTTT.

This clonotype has ten or more counts. The chain couples TRBV20-1 to TRBJ2-5; weak D call: TRBD1 (6 bases). The CDR3 has 15 amino acids. Trimming shortened V by 0 bases and J by 1 base, and 12 bases separated the two germline ends. Germline V gives CDR1 DFQATT, CDR2 SNEGSKA (reference sequence). CDR3 residues: CSARDGGQSQETQYF. The CDR3 nucleotides read TGCAGTGCTAGAGATGGGGGCCAGTCCCAAGAGACCCAGTACTTC.

This clonotype was recorded many times. The chain has TRBV15 and TRBJ2-5, with TRBD2 matching over 11 bases. V gave up 2 bases and J gave up 3 bases; unmatched junction bases: 8. Looked up from germline, CDR1 is LNHNV and CDR2 is YYDKDF (reference sequence). The CDR3 runs to 17 residues. CDR3 in amino acids: CATSRLGRGLAEETQYF. The CDR3, as DNA: TGTGCCACCAGCAGACTTGGGCGGGGACTAGCGGAAGAGACCCAGTACTTC.

The V gene is TRBV7-2, the J gene TRBJ2-7; the D is unclear. Germline-derived CDR1 and CDR2 are SGHTA and FQGNSA. This CDR3 spans 11 amino acids. V lost 6 bases and J lost 6, with 9 bases in between. CDR3 region: CASSNLGEQYF. The DNA of the CDR3 is TGTGCCAGCAGTAACCTAGGCGAGCAGTACTTC.

The chain carries TRBV5-5 and TRBJ2-1, with a tentative D call TRBD1 (5 bases). The CDR3 has 13 amino acids. V was pared by 0 bases and J by 7 bases, with 8 bases between. Germline loops: CDR1 SGHKS, CDR2 YYEKEE (reference sequence). CDR3 DNA: TGTGCCAGCAGCTTGGGACCAGGGAATGAGCAGTTCTTC. Translated: CASSLGPGNEQFF.

This clonotype showed up many times. This rearrangement joins TRBV4-1 to TRBJ1-1; no clear D gene. The V end was cut by 4 bases, the J end by 5 bases, with 11 bases between. Germline lookup yields CDR1 MGHRA and CDR2 YSYEKL. There are 13 residues in the CDR3. CDR3 loop: CASSPGAGTEAFF. The CDR3 DNA is TGCGCCAGCAGCCCAGGCGCGGGGACTGAAGCTTTCTTT.

This chain uses TRBV7-2 with TRBJ1-2; 12 positions agree with TRBD1. CDR3 length: 19 residues. CDR1 and CDR2 from the germline V gene are SGHTA and FQGNSA. V gave up 2 bases and J gave up 4 bases; unmatched junction bases: 14. CDR3 DNA: TGTGCCAGCAGCTTATTCGGAGGGACCGGGACAGGGGGCGCCTATGGCTACACCTTC. Protein: CASSLFGGTGTGGAYGYTF.

This clonotype was picked up a small number of times. The chain uses TRBV4-1 and TRBJ2-3, with 7 bases that match TRBD2. Trimming cost V 3 bases and J 0 bases; bases outside gene matches: 3. The CDR3 spans 15 residues. The germline V gene encodes CDR1 MGHRA and CDR2 YSYEKL. This CDR3 reads CASSQSGESTDTQYF. In DNA form, the CDR3 reads TGCGCCAGCAGCCAGAGCGGGGAAAGCACAGATACGCAGTATTTT.

Ten or more counts support this clonotype. This chain joins TRBV29-1 and TRBJ2-5; TRBD1 or TRBD2 may be the D gene (5 bases each). The CDR3 contains 13 residues. From germline, CDR1 is SQVTM and CDR2 ANQGSEA. CDR3 sequence reads: CRSRRGDQETQYF. Here the CDR3 DNA reads TGCAGGTCACGGAGAGGGGACCAAGAGACCCAGTACTTC.

This clonotype was observed at least ten times. The chain couples TRBV6-5 to TRBJ1-4; D uncertain. CDR3 length: 14 residues. Trimming cost V 4 bases and J 0 bases, with 6 bases left between them. The germline gives CDR1 MNHEY, CDR2 SVGAGI. CDR3 residues: CASSSSATNEKLFF. The CDR3 DNA reads as TGTGCCAGCAGTTCGTCAGCAACTAATGAAAAACTGTTTTTT.

Only a few counts were recorded for this clonotype. A much bigger clone sits one base away, suggesting this may be a read error. The chain joins TRBV29-1 to TRBJ2-5; 12 bases agree with TRBD1. The CDR3 spans 14 residues. Germline values: CDR1 SQVTM, CDR2 ANQGSEA. Trimming cost V 6 bases and J 11 bases; bases outside gene matches: 13. Written as DNA, the CDR3 is TGCAGCGTGGCCGGGACAGGGGGCCTCAATGAGCAGTACTTC. Protein sequence: CSVAGTGGLNEQYF.

Turning to this clonotype: A read error may be the cause here, since a much bigger clone is one base away. The chain uses TRBV20-1 and TRBJ2-5, with D perhaps TRBD1 (6 bases). The J call may not be correct, given that the DNA end is closer to TRBJ2-7. This CDR3 is built from 12 residues. The germline gives CDR1 DFQATT, CDR2 SNEGSKA (reference sequence). The CDR3 loop is CSARVGQGEQYF. The CDR3 nucleotides read TGCAGTGCTAGGGTGGGACAAGGCGAGCAGTACTTC.